The following is a TCR beta chain sequence with its context. Its antigen is still unknown. No much larger clonotype is one base removed from it; base qualities were not supplied. Library method: 5' RACE. Sequencing relied on an Illumina HiSeq 2500. A second PCR of roughly 6 to 12 cycles was run with a J-beta primer mix and a sample-barcoded 5' primer. Each TCR beta cDNA molecule received a unique molecular identifier from a template-switch 5' adaptor carrying 12 random nucleotides. At least 2.5 million CDR3-containing paired-end reads were obtained from each sample. All of the RNA was converted into first-strand cDNA using the Mint cDNA synthesis kit, with a TRBC-specific oligonucleotide serving as the primer. After uracil-DNA glycosylase treatment, a first 18-cycle PCR used universal primers M1SS and BC2_uni_R on all cDNA. From the authors' description of their analysis: Normalization of each sample was performed by random selection of 1 million high-quality reads, each carrying a distinct molecular identifier. Instead of being binned into consensus sequences, reads with shared molecular identifiers were discarded. MiTCR, set to a Q25 quality threshold and the strictest error-elimination algorithm, was used for CDR3 identification, clonotype clustering and error correction. A nonparametric unseen species model with Euler transformation was used to estimate a lower bound on total TCR beta diversity. TCRdb reprocessed the public reads (quality trimming at Q25 with fastp, clone calling with MiXCR) and kept in-frame beta chains. Here each entry gathers all rows of one CDR3 protein and keeps the most common genes and DNA. What appears here as the V and J calls and clone size reflects TCRdb's work, not the paper's. The sample yields approximately 670,000 distinct CDR3 sequences; roughly two fifths were counted once. The ten top clones hold 25% to 30% of the sample.

The sample belongs to a study of blood T cells in healthy people across ages (dated by TCRdb to the mid-2010s). At the level of the whole study: In model experiments, template switching captured about one uniquely barcoded TCR beta cDNA molecule for every two T cells. Using the same blood draw, the study looked at two additional independent replicas of 1 million unique cDNA reads for two donors, one aged 18 to 30 and the other aged 80 or older. The donors were split into four age groups: young (average about 15 years), middle-aged (around 37), aged (roughly 68) and long-lived (under 85). Donors of different ages were randomly distributed across sequencing lanes to avoid experimental bias. The study measured age-related changes in TCR beta repertoire diversity using deep sequencing normalized with unique cDNA molecular identifiers.

The paper as a whole reports these results and caveats: Conclusive comparison of naive and antigen-experienced compartments was prevented by the profiling of bulk unsorted PBMCs. The CMV infection status of donors was not known, potentially confounding age-related changes in expanded clonotypes. There was a strong correlation between observed TCR beta diversity and the percentage of naive T cells measured by flow cytometry. Observed TCR beta diversity per million T cells fell roughly linearly with age, and a significant reduction was already apparent by age around 36. Compared with the aged group, the long-lived group had more naive CD4+ T cells, fewer expanded clones and increased TCR diversity, a pattern suggesting age selection. Estimates of total diversity from one million sequenced T cells were regarded as lower bounds and underestimates.

The approximately 40 donors, aged 6 to 90 years, were systemically healthy Caucasian individuals from Russia. Around 10 milliliters of peripheral blood were collected from each donor into EDTA-treated Vacutainer tubes. PBMCs were isolated by Ficoll-Paque density-gradient centrifugation, with at least 6 million obtained per sample. Trizol reagent was used to extract total RNA from PBMCs, with at least 6 micrograms per sample. Naive CD45RAhigh/CD27high T cell percentages were measured by flow cytometry on a PBMC aliquot from every donor. Including cysteine and phenylalanine, the CDR3 has 15 amino acids. Just the 45-base CDR3 DNA is kept, in frame starting at base 1. The germline V gene provides CDR1 KGHSH and CDR2 LQKENI. Trimming costs V 3 bases and J 0 bases, and their ends lie 9 bases apart.

Sequences were obtained from blood. Rearrangement joined TRBV18 to TRBJ1-5, with the D gene not clear enough to name. This sequence originates from an elderly man in good health. The nucleotide sequence reads as follows: TGTGCCAGCTCACCTGGCAGAGATAGCAATCAGCCCCAGCATTTT. This is translated as CASSPGRDSNQPQHF.